The TCR beta chain described here comes from a study of blood T cell repertoires in COVID-19. The count of this clone is one. Enrollment of patients from Seattle took place during active infection, with longitudinal follow-up. This CDR3 region has 14 residues. Germline-derived CDR1 and CDR2 are MNHEY and SVGAGI. Trimming took 0 bases from V and 5 from J, leaving 10 bases between them. Measured with immunoSEQ multiplex PCR; TCRdb has only the in-frame clones, and not every one. The sample carries around 270,000 clones, around 85% recorded once. The TCR was taken from a human donor with COVID-19, enrolled during active disease. The donor label of this sample is uncertain. The sequenced sample was peripheral blood. The rearrangement links TRBV6-5 to TRBJ1-1, with D unclear. The CDR3 DNA follows: TGTGCCAGCAGTTACTCGACGGGGAGGACTGAAGCTTTCTTT. It codes for CASSYSTGRTEAFF.